This T cell receptor (beta chain) emerged from a study of post-analysis software for immune sequencing data. Study-wide findings and caveats: Included in a set of five TRBV segments more frequent in patients than controls were TRBV5-6, TRBV5-1 and TRBV20-1.

Unique-molecular-identifier-tagged TCR beta cDNA libraries were used. TCRdb re-analysed the PCR reads in MiXCR, keeping a single row per CDR3 protein. There are under 900,000 distinct CDR3 sequences in the sample; approximately 50% occur only once, and 4.6% lies in the top ten. Losses at the gene ends were 4 bases for V and 7 bases for J; bases not matched to a gene: 9. This CDR3 region has 15 residues. Per the germline V gene, CDR1 is MGHRA and CDR2 is YSYEKL. Concerning this clonotype: Its antigen is unidentified.

The J gene is TRBJ1-2, the V gene TRBV4-1; 10 bases are a match to TRBD1. Sequences were obtained from blood. The receptor was isolated from a girl aged 5 to 17 with multiple sclerosis. The CDR3 nucleotides are TGCGCCAGCAGCCTAAGAGGCAGGACAGGGGGTGGCTACACCTTC. Translated, it gives CASSLRGRTGGGYTF.